This TCR beta chain emerged from a study of T cells in localized non-small cell lung cancer. Study-level points and caveats: A median of approximately 50 clones ranked among the top 100 in tumor appeared in adjacent lung. Elevated blood T cell density was associated with longer overall survival. In uninvolved adjacent lung, T cell clonality reached its highest value, exceeding tumor.

Assay used: immunoSEQ multiplex PCR; TCRdb lists only in-frame clones, some missing. The data hold fewer than 95,000 clones, with more than 75% observed a single time. V lost 8 bases and J lost 8, with 16 bases in between. CDR1 SNHLY and CDR2 FYNNEI come from the germline V gene. The CDR3 has 14 residues. This clone is a singleton in its sample. The antigen is undetermined. This TCR came from a woman aged 40 to 75 with stage II squamous cell lung carcinoma. The material was PBMCs, obtained before any cancer treatment. The genes are TRBV2 and TRBJ1-6; a weak D match, TRBD1 (5 bases). CDR3 region: CASSRRTRDSPLHF. The CDR3 DNA sequence: TGTGCCAGCTCTCGTCGAACCAGGGATTCACCCCTCCACTTT.